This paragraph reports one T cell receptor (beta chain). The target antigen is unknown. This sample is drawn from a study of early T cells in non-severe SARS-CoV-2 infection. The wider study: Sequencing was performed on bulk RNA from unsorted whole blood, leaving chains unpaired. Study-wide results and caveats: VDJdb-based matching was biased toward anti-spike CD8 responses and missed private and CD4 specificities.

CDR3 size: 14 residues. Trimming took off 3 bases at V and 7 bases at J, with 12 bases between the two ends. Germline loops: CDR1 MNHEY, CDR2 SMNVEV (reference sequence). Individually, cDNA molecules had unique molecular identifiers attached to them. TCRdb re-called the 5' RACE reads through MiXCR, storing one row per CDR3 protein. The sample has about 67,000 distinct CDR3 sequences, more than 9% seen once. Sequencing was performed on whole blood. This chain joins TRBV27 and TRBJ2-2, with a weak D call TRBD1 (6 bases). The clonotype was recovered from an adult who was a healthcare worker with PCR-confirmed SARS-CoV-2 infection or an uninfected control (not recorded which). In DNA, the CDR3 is TGTGCCAGCAGTTTGGTGGGGGCGGTCGGGGAGCTGTTTTTT. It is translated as CASSLVGAVGELFF.